This T cell receptor (beta chain) derives from a study of shared clonotypes between healthy human individuals. General observations from the study: Shared clonotypes across all four donors exceeded non-shared ones in generation probability. Naive subsets typically showed greater estimated richness than memory subsets.

TCRdb keeps only in-frame clones here, not all; method: immunoSEQ multiplex PCR. The data show 300,000 to 400,000 clones, with less than 75% seen just once and more than 9% held by the top ten. A remark on this clone: As yet, its antigen is unknown.

The study separated CD4+ cells into CD45RA+ naive and CD45RA-negative memory subsets. The CDR3 is 12 residues long. Trimming left V 2 bases short and J 10 bases short, with 10 bases between. The V gene's germline CDR1 is SGHTA and CDR2 FQGNSA. The TCR sequence derives from a man under 40 in good health. This rearrangement joins TRBV7-2 to TRBJ2-3; D uncertain. Sequencing input: memory CD4+ T cells sorted from blood. Subset of the sample: CD45RA-negative fraction. CDR3 sequence: CASSLSLGPQYF. The CDR3, as DNA: TGTGCCAGCAGCTTAAGCCTAGGTCCGCAGTATTTT.